One sample yielded the 21 T cell receptor beta chains listed below, sequenced in a study of shared clonotypes between healthy human individuals. Repertoires were generated with immunoSEQ multiplex PCR, while TCRdb's copy carries only in-frame clones and drops some. The data show about a million clones, roughly 80% seen once. Sequences were obtained from memory CD4+ T cells from PBMCs. Subset described: CD45RA-negative fraction. The origin of the receptors is a man between 18 and 29 years old in good health. Some clones in this sample may be carry-over from other donors' samples.

CDR3 bases: TGCGCCAGCAGCTTCCTAGCGGGTTTTTACAATGAGCAGTTCTTC. It specifies CASSFLAGFYNEQFF. The rearrangement joins TRBV5-1 to TRBJ2-1; 8 bases align to TRBD2. Trimming took 2 bases from V and 4 from J; bases not matched to a gene: 5. This CDR3 spans 15 amino acids. Per germline, CDR1 SGHRS and CDR2 YFSETQ.

This clone came up a few times. The chain carries TRBV7-2 and TRBJ2-1; perhaps TRBD2 as D (5 bases). There are 15 residues in the CDR3. V gave up 1 base and J gave up 3 bases, with 10 bases separating them. The V gene's germline CDR1 is SGHTA and CDR2 FQGNSA. The CDR3 spells CASSLGTLLYNEQFF. CDR3 DNA: TGTGCCAGCAGCTTAGGGACTCTGCTCTACAATGAGCAGTTCTTC. Full variable domain (remainder filled in from reference TRBV7-2 and TRBJ2-1): GAGVSQSPSNKVTEKGKDVELRCDPISGHTALYWYRQSLGQGLEFLIYFQGNSAPDKSGLPSDRFSAERTGGSVSTLTIQRTQQEDSAVYLCASSLGTLLYNEQFFGPGTRLTVL.

The count of this clone is one. V gene TRBV2 combines with J gene TRBJ1-4; D gene unclear. V gave up 2 bases and J gave up 5 bases, with 12 bases separating them. The CDR3 extends over 15 amino acids. Per germline, CDR1 SNHLY and CDR2 FYNNEI. CDR3 sequence reads: CASSETRLENEKLFF. For the CDR3, the DNA is TGTGCCAGCAGTGAAACCCGCCTTGAGAATGAAAAACTGTTTTTT.

V and J are TRBV11-2 and TRBJ1-3; the match to TRBD1 covers 7 bases. This CDR3 is 17 amino acids long. J lost 5 bases, V lost 5 bases, and 15 bases had no gene match. CDR1 is SGHAT, CDR2 FQNNGV, per germline. The CDR3 DNA reads TGTGCCAGCAGCGGTCTAACAGGGGATCTTCTTCGAAACACCATATATTTT. Its translation is CASSGLTGDLLRNTIYF.

J is TRBJ2-7 and V is TRBV5-4; TRBD1 matches 12 bases. V trimming: 3 bases; J trimming: 4 bases; junction bases outside the gene matches: 2. Germline V gene sequence: CDR1 SGHNT, CDR2 YYREEE (reference sequence). The CDR3 extends over 14 amino acids. The CDR3 DNA is TGTGCCAGCAGCTGGGACAGGGGGCTTTACGAGCAGTACTTC. Protein sequence: CASSWDRGLYEQYF.

This clone was recorded only once. The sample carries other DNA sequences with the same CDR3. This rearrangement joins TRBV7-2 to TRBJ1-1; perhaps TRBD1 as D (5 bases). V dropped 5 bases and J dropped 2 bases, with 9 bases sitting between them. The CDR3 contains 13 residues. CDR1 SGHTA and CDR2 FQGNSA come from the germline V gene. The CDR3 region has the DNA TGTGCCAGCAGCCGACAGCCCAACACTGAAGCTTTCTTT. It codes for CASSRQPNTEAFF.

V usage is TRBV30 and J usage is TRBJ1-3; perhaps TRBD1 as D (5 bases). CDR1 is GTSNPN, CDR2 SVGIG, per germline (reference sequence). V lost 6 bases and J lost 0, with 12 bases in between. This CDR3 comprises 14 residues. CDR3: CACQGTFSGNTIYF. CDR3 coding DNA: TGTGCCTGTCAAGGGACGTTCTCTGGAAACACCATATATTTT. The variable domain in full, completed from reference TRBV30 and TRBJ1-3, reads SQTIHQWPATLVQPVGSPLSLECTVEGTSNPNLYWYRQAAGRGLQLLFYSVGIGQISSEVPQNLSASRPQDRQFILSSKKLLLSDSGFYLCACQGTFSGNTIYFGEGSWLTVV.

The V gene is TRBV7-2, the J gene TRBJ2-1; TRBD2 might be the D (6 bases). CDR3 length: 16 residues. V was cut by 2 bases and J by 6 bases, with 17 bases left in between. The germline CDR1 and CDR2 sequences are SGHTA and FQGNSA. The CDR3 sequence: CASSLSGWERGNEQFF. The CDR3, as DNA: TGTGCCAGCAGCTTAAGCGGGTGGGAGAGAGGCAATGAGCAGTTCTTC. The variable domain in full, completed from reference TRBV7-2 and TRBJ2-1, reads GAGVSQSPSNKVTEKGKDVELRCDPISGHTALYWYRQSLGQGLEFLIYFQGNSAPDKSGLPSDRFSAERTGGSVSTLTIQRTQQEDSAVYLCASSLSGWERGNEQFFGPGTRLTVL.

This CDR3 reads CASSAGLAGGWQQYF. The CDR3 nucleotides are TGCGCCAGCAGCGCTGGGCTAGCGGGAGGGTGGCAGCAGTACTTC. V usage is TRBV5-1 and J usage is TRBJ2-7; 12 bases agree with TRBD2. Per germline, CDR1 SGHRS and CDR2 YFSETQ. The CDR3 is 15 residues long. Trimming cost V 4 bases and J 8 bases; bases outside gene matches: 10. Using reference TRBV5-1 and TRBJ2-7 for the parts outside the CDR3, the full variable domain is KAGVTQTPRYLIKTRGQQVTLSCSPISGHRSVSWYQQTPGQGLQFLFEYFSETQRNKGNFPGRFSGRQFSNSRSEMNVSTLELGDSALYLCASSAGLAGGWQQYFGPGTRLTVT.

This chain connects TRBV7-3 to TRBJ2-3; a possible D gene is TRBD2 (6 bases). The CDR3 sequence is 15 residues long. Germline V gene lookup returns CDR1 SGHTA and CDR2 FQGTGA. With 4 bases removed from V and 4 bases from J, the gap between germline ends came to 15 bases. The CDR3 nucleotides are TGTGCCAGCAGCTCCACGGTGACTAGTGCAGATACGCAGTATTTT. This encodes CASSSTVTSADTQYF.

This clone was detected only once. The chain has TRBV6-1 and TRBJ2-7, with no clear D. CDR3 length: 13 amino acids. The V gene lost 4 bases and the J gene lost 2 bases, with 9 bases spanning the gap. The germline CDR1 and CDR2 sequences are MNHNS and SASEGT. The CDR3 loop reads CASSGWVTYEQYF. The CDR3 coding sequence is TGTGCCAGCAGTGGTTGGGTAACCTACGAGCAGTACTTC.

The gene calls are TRBV18 and TRBJ2-1; 10 nucleotides align to TRBD2. CDR1 and CDR2 from the germline V gene are KGHSH and LQKENI. With V trimmed by 4 bases and J by 9 bases, 9 bases remained unmatched. This CDR3 has 15 residues. CDR3 sequence (DNA): TGTGCCAGCTCACGAGGACTAGCGGAGGGGGGTGAGCAGTTCTTC. It specifies CASSRGLAEGGEQFF.

The J gene is TRBJ1-1, the V gene TRBV7-9; 9 bases align to TRBD1. Trimming took 4 bases from V and 5 from J; bases not matched to a gene: 5. The CDR3 totals 14 residues. Germline V gene lookup returns CDR1 SEHNR and CDR2 FQNEAQ (reference sequence). The CDR3 DNA is TGTGCCAGCAGCTCACAGGGGGCGGTGACTGAAGCTTTCTTT. Translating gives CASSSQGAVTEAFF.

This clone has a handful of counts. The genes are TRBV30 and TRBJ2-5; 8 bases agree with TRBD2. V was clipped by 4 bases and J by 7 bases; unmatched bases: 8. CDR1 GTSNPN and CDR2 SVGIG come from the germline V gene (reference sequence). This CDR3 contains 13 residues. The CDR3 bases are TGTGCCTGGACTAGCGGGCCGCGGGGGACCCAGTACTTC. This gives the protein CAWTSGPRGTQYF. The variable domain in full, completed from reference TRBV30 and TRBJ2-5, reads SQTIHQWPATLVQPVGSPLSLECTVEGTSNPNLYWYRQAAGRGLQLLFYSVGIGQISSEVPQNLSASRPQDRQFILSSKKLLLSDSGFYLCAWTSGPRGTQYFGPGTRLLVL.

The chain recombines TRBV7-2 with TRBJ2-2, with D unclear. The ends were cut back, 2 bases at V and 6 bases at J, with 7 bases in the middle. CDR1 and CDR2 (germline): SGHTA, FQGNSA. The length of the CDR3 is 13 residues. The CDR3 nucleotides read TGTGCCAGCAGCTTATCTCCTCCCGGGGAGCTGTTTTTT. It encodes CASSLSPPGELFF.

This clone showed up just a few times. V usage is TRBV7-2 and J usage is TRBJ1-5; 10 bases match TRBD1. V lost 6 bases to trimming and J lost 6 bases; unmatched junction nucleotides: 8. The CDR3 consists of 15 residues. CDR1 and CDR2 (germline): SGHTA, FQGNSA. CDR3 sequence (DNA): TGTGCCAGCAGTCTGACAGGGGGCGGAGGTCAGCCCCAGCATTTT. Residues: CASSLTGGGGQPQHF.

As to this clone: The same CDR3 can be traced to other DNA sequences in this sample. The chain has TRBV11-2 and TRBJ2-7, with 11 bases matching TRBD2. The CDR3 length is 16 residues. The germline V gene encodes CDR1 SGHAT and CDR2 FQNNGV. V trimming: 1 base; J trimming: 0 bases; junction bases outside the gene matches: 2. The CDR3 protein is CASSLGLAGLSYEQYF. CDR3 coding DNA: TGTGCCAGCAGCTTAGGACTAGCGGGGCTCTCCTACGAGCAGTACTTC. The full variable domain, in which reference TRBV11-2 and TRBJ2-7 provide the parts outside the CDR3, is EAGVAQSPRYKIIEKRQSVAFWCNPISGHATLYWYQQILGQGPKLLIQFQNNGVVDDSQLPKDRFSAERLKGVDSTLKIQPAKLEDSAVYLCASSLGLAGLSYEQYFGPGTRLTVT.

This clone was counted a few times. The gene calls are TRBV5-1 and TRBJ2-2; possibly TRBD1 for D (6 bases). There are 16 residues in the CDR3. The germline V gene encodes CDR1 SGHRS and CDR2 YFSETQ. The V end lost 4 bases, the J end lost 0 bases, and 13 bases lay between the germline ends. CDR3: CASSPRTDANTGELFF. CDR3 bases: TGCGCCAGCAGCCCCCGGACAGACGCGAACACCGGGGAGCTGTTTTTT.

The rearrangement links TRBV27 to TRBJ1-1; the match to TRBD1 covers 7 bases. The CDR3 has 12 amino acids. With 6 bases clipped from V and 7 bases from J, the junction kept 5 bases outside the gene matches. Germline values: CDR1 MNHEY, CDR2 SMNVEV (reference sequence). The CDR3 protein is CASSRTGLEAFF. Written as DNA, the CDR3 is TGTGCCAGCAGCCGGACAGGTCTTGAAGCTTTCTTT.

This chain links TRBV7-3 with TRBJ2-3, with unresolved D. The CDR3 runs to 13 residues. Germline V lookup: CDR1 SGHTA, CDR2 FQGTGA. The V and J ends lost 5 bases and 8 bases respectively, with 14 bases between them. Here the CDR3 DNA reads TGTGCCAGCAGCCCGAGCACAGTTGGTACGCAGTATTTT. Protein product: CASSPSTVGTQYF.

The chain is built from TRBV7-2 and TRBJ2-3, with 7 nucleotides matching TRBD2. Germline V lookup: CDR1 SGHTA, CDR2 FQGNSA. Trimming at V came to 1 base and at J to 5 bases, leaving 15 bases not matched to a gene. The CDR3 extends over 18 amino acids. CDR3 DNA: TGTGCCAGCAGCTTAGAGAGTATCCTAGCGGTGGAATTAGATACGCAGTATTTT. Protein: CASSLESILAVELDTQYF.